This TCR beta chain was sequenced for a study of CXCR3-negative and CXCR3-positive naive CD8 T cells. Across the whole study: The TRB read total, roughly 150 million, broke down to about 1.5 +/- 0.3 million reads per library. Study results and limitations: TRB CDR3 hydrophobicity was greater in CXCR3-positive naive cells than in CXCR3-negative naive cells.

The authors prepared UMI-labeled TRB cDNA libraries by 5' RACE. After re-calling the 5' RACE reads, TCRdb lists one entry per CDR3 protein, DNA absent. The listing contains 75,000 to 90,000 distinct CDR3 sequences. For this clonotype: The target antigen is unknown.

CDR3 length: 14 residues. CD45RO-CCR7+CD27+CD95- was the phenotype of naive CD8+ T cells. This TCR derives from a human donor in good health. Some clones in this sample may be carry-over from other donors' samples. The sequencing input was naive CXCR3+ CD8+ T cells from blood. Subset denoted: CD45RO-CCR7+CD27+CD95- naive CD8+ T cells expressing CXCR3 (TNR3+). This sequence joins TRBV12-1 and TRBJ2-7; TCRdb picks TRBD1, but there is no DNA to check that call. TRBV12-1 is a recognized pseudogene. CDR3 amino acids: CASSFVPGPYEQYF.